Below are 31 T cell receptor beta chains sequenced from a single sample in a study of blood T cell repertoires in COVID-19 (dated by TCRdb to the early 2020s). Library construction relied on the immunoSEQ multiplex PCR assay. What TCRdb holds here is the immuneACCESS table cut down to in-frame rearrangements. Part of the clones is not present; checked against another copy, under half of the missing clones reflect an unresolved V gene, and the others are unexplained. Counted in this sample were roughly 320,000 clones; around 85% of them appeared once. The ten largest clones capture around 7.8% of the sample. The source material was peripheral blood. The receptor set was obtained from a human donor in a cohort sampled during active COVID-19.

The genes are TRBV9 and TRBJ1-2; D is unresolved. The CDR3 loop spans 16 amino acids. The germline V and J ends were trimmed by 4 bases and 4 bases, with 20 bases remaining between them. From germline, CDR1 is SGDLS and CDR2 YYNGEE. This CDR3 is CASSWMEDPGLYGYTF. CDR3 nucleotides: TGTGCCAGCAGCTGGATGGAGGACCCTGGGCTCTATGGCTACACCTTC. Full variable domain (outside the CDR3, taken from reference TRBV9 and TRBJ1-2): DSGVTQTPKHLITATGQRVTLRCSPRSGDLSVYWYQQSLDQGLQFLIQYYNGEERAKGNILERFSAQQFPDLHSELNLSSLELGDSALYFCASSWMEDPGLYGYTFGSGTRLTVV.

The chain couples TRBV5-1 to TRBJ2-6; 11 bases line up with TRBD1. The germline V gene encodes CDR1 SGHRS and CDR2 YFSETQ. Trimming removed 4 bases from V and 1 base from J; junction bases left unmatched: 7. CDR3 length equals 18 residues. The CDR3 sequence: CASSADRGRGSGANVLTF. The CDR3 coding sequence is TGCGCCAGCAGCGCGGACAGGGGGCGCGGGTCTGGGGCCAACGTCCTGACTTTC.

The genes are TRBV5-1 and TRBJ2-3; 10 nucleotides line up with TRBD1. The junction had 3 bases not matched to a gene; V was cut back by 4 bases and J by 4 bases. CDR1 and CDR2 from the germline V gene are SGHRS and YFSETQ. This CDR3 is built from 14 residues. CDR3 in DNA: TGCGCCAGCAGCCTGACAGGGGGCGCAGATACGCAGTATTTT. Translating gives CASSLTGGADTQYF.

In this sample, this clone turned up a few times. J is TRBJ1-2 and V is TRBV10-3; no clear D. The germline V gene has CDR1 ENHRY and CDR2 SYGVKD. CDR3 length: 12 amino acids. V was pared by 8 bases and J by 5 bases, with 12 bases between. The CDR3 DNA reads as TGTGCCATCTTTGACCGACTGTATGGCTACACCTTC. It encodes CAIFDRLYGYTF.

With respect to this clone: Other DNA sequences in the same sample also yield this CDR3. CDR3 sequence reads: CASSLGSSSYNEQFF. The CDR3 DNA follows: TGTGCCAGCAGCTTAGGGTCGAGCTCCTACAATGAGCAGTTCTTC. This sequence joins TRBV7-2 and TRBJ2-1; D not certain. The CDR3 runs to 15 residues. Per the germline V gene, CDR1 is SGHTA and CDR2 is FQGNSA. V lost 1 base and J 0 bases, leaving 7 bases between the germline ends.

This clone was recorded only once. The rearrangement joins TRBV19 to TRBJ2-4; 8 positions agree with TRBD2. Trimming removed 1 base from V and 3 bases from J; junction bases left unmatched: 5. Germline CDR1 is LNHDA and CDR2 is SQIVND (reference sequence). The CDR3 consists of 16 residues. The CDR3 region is CASSIAGGFSKNIQYF. For the CDR3, the DNA is TGTGCCAGTAGTATAGCGGGAGGGTTTAGCAAAAACATTCAGTACTTC.

The genes are TRBV24-1 and TRBJ1-5, with no clear D. V was clipped by 2 bases and J by 11 bases, with 15 bases between them. Germline V CDR1 and CDR2: KGHDR, SFDVKD. The CDR3 is 14 residues long. For the CDR3, the DNA is TGTGCCACCAGTGATTCGTTAGATATAGCCGCCCAGCATTTT. It yields the protein CATSDSLDIAAQHF.

The J gene is TRBJ2-7, the V gene TRBV19, with 10 bases matching TRBD1. There are 15 residues in the CDR3. Germline CDR1 is LNHDA and CDR2 is SQIVND (reference sequence). Germline trimming cut 7 bases from V and 4 bases from J; bases unmatched to any gene: 10. In DNA, the CDR3 is TGTGCCAGTACCCCTCCGGGACAGGGGCAATACGAGCAGTACTTC. Its translation is CASTPPGQGQYEQYF.

The chain combines TRBV5-1 with TRBJ2-6; D is unresolved. Between the trimmed V and J ends, which lost 3 bases and 2 bases, there was a span of 3 bases. Germline V CDR1 and CDR2: SGHRS, YFSETQ. The CDR3 contains 13 residues. The CDR3 DNA is TGCGCCAGCAGCTCGGCTGGGGCCAACGTCCTGACTTTC. As protein: CASSSAGANVLTF.

CDR3 in DNA: TGTGCCAGCAGTGAGACAGGGCAGCAAGAAAAACTGTTTTTT. Amino acid sequence: CASSETGQQEKLFF. The chain uses TRBV25-1 and TRBJ1-4, with 7 bases fitting TRBD1. After removal of 3 bases from V and 8 bases from J, the junction contained 6 bases not matched to a gene. Germline lookup yields CDR1 MGHDK and CDR2 SYGVNS. The CDR3 is 14 amino acids. The variable domain in full, with the rest retrieved from reference TRBV25-1 and TRBJ1-4, is EADIYQTPRYLVIGTGKKITLECSQTMGHDKMYWYQQDPGMELHLIHYSYGVNSTEKGDLSSESTVSRIRTEHFPLTLESARPSHTSQYLCASSETGQQEKLFFGSGTQLSVL.

This clone was counted ten times or more. The chain is built from TRBV2 and TRBJ2-3; tentative D call: TRBD1 (6 bases). This CDR3 spans 15 amino acids. The V gene lost 7 bases and the J gene lost 5 bases, with 19 bases spanning the gap. Germline lookup yields CDR1 SNHLY and CDR2 FYNNEI. CDR3 coding DNA: TGTGCCAGCACCTCGTTGGGGGCCGGTCAAGATACGCAGTATTTT. The encoded protein is CASTSLGAGQDTQYF.

Concerning this clone: The junction differs from germline at one of its ends, possibly a read error. V is TRBV19 and J is TRBJ1-6; 9 nucleotides line up with TRBD1. Germline V lookup: CDR1 LNHDA, CDR2 SQIVND (reference sequence). The CDR3 runs to 15 residues. This chain's CDR3 is CASRIDRDRVSPLHF. The CDR3 DNA is TGTGCCAGTAGGATAGACCGGGACAGGGTATCACCCCTCCACTTT. Together with reference TRBV19 and TRBJ1-6, the CDR3 gives the full variable domain: DGGITQSPKYLFRKEGQNVTLSCEQNLNHDAMYWYRQDPGQGLRLIYYSQIVNDFQKGDIAEGYSVSREKKESFPLTVTSAQKNPTAFYLCASRIDRDRVSPLHFGNGTRLTVT.

The V call is TRBV7-9, the J call TRBJ1-1; D unclear. The CDR3 has 17 residues. The germline V and J ends were trimmed by 5 bases and 3 bases, with 22 bases remaining between them. Germline assignment: CDR1 SEHNR and CDR2 FQNEAQ (reference sequence). CDR3 sequence (DNA): TGTGCCAGCAGCGACCGAGGCGCGCGGGGAGTGGACACTGAAGCTTTCTTT. Translation: CASSDRGARGVDTEAFF.

The CDR3 coding sequence is TGTGCCAGCAGCGGACTCGATAACACCGGGGAGCTGTTTTTT. Protein: CASSGLDNTGELFF. The chain joins TRBV7-9 to TRBJ2-2, with D perhaps matching TRBD2 (5 bases). Trimming removed 5 bases from V and 2 bases from J, with 9 bases in between. The CDR3 has 14 amino acids. In germline, CDR1 is SEHNR, CDR2 FQNEAQ (reference sequence).

This rearrangement joins TRBV27 to TRBJ2-7; no reliable D call. The CDR3 runs 14 residues. Germline V CDR1 and CDR2: MNHEY, SMNVEV (reference sequence). V dropped 5 bases and J dropped 3 bases, with 14 bases sitting between them. The CDR3: CASSLTNTNYEQYF. CDR3 coding DNA: TGTGCCAGCAGTCTCACAAACACCAACTACGAGCAGTACTTC.

V is TRBV4-2 and J is TRBJ1-3, with TRBD1 matching over 8 bases. The CDR3 has 14 amino acids. Per the germline V gene, CDR1 is LGHNA and CDR2 is YNFKEQ. Trimming took 4 bases from V and 8 from J; bases not matched to a gene: 7. In DNA form, the CDR3 reads TGTGCCAGCAGCCTAGACAGGGGTAGAGACACCATATATTTT. Protein: CASSLDRGRDTIYF.

This clone was seen only once. This same CDR3 is encoded by further DNA sequences in the sample. This sequence joins TRBV5-1 and TRBJ2-1; 11 nucleotides agree with TRBD2. Trimming cost V 2 bases and J 9 bases; bases outside gene matches: 4. The CDR3 consists of 14 residues. CDR1 is SGHRS and CDR2 is YFSETQ in the germline V gene. The CDR3 DNA sequence: TGCGCCAGCAGCTTTAGCGGGGGGGTCGGTGAGCAGTTCTTC. This sequence encodes CASSFSGGVGEQFF.

The rearrangement links TRBV7-9 to TRBJ1-2, with 7 bases that match TRBD1. The ends lost 5 bases at V and 0 bases at J; junction bases unmatched: 3. The CDR3 is 14 residues long. Germline V gives CDR1 SEHNR, CDR2 FQNEAQ (reference sequence). CDR3 sequence: CASSRGTANYGYTF. The CDR3 DNA reads TGTGCCAGCAGCCGCGGGACAGCTAACTATGGCTACACCTTC.

The chain's CDR3 is CAISEGQSSGNTIYF. Written as DNA, the CDR3 is TGTGCCATCAGTGAGGGGCAGAGCTCTGGAAACACCATATATTTT. The V and J genes are TRBV10-3 and TRBJ1-3, with D unresolved. This CDR3 contains 15 residues. Germline V CDR1 and CDR2: ENHRY, SYGVKD. V was trimmed by 2 bases and J by 0 bases, leaving 8 bases between them.

The chain uses TRBV29-1 and TRBJ1-1, with TRBD1 matching 7 bases. Germline CDR1 is SQVTM and CDR2 is ANQGSEA. The CDR3 contains 13 residues. The V and J ends lost 3 bases and 3 bases, in that order; junction bases with no gene match: 4. This CDR3 reads CSVDRGVYTEAFF. The CDR3 DNA reads as TGCAGCGTTGACAGGGGGGTTTACACTGAAGCTTTCTTT.

The chain carries TRBV27 and TRBJ1-1, with 7 nucleotides matching TRBD1. CDR3 length equals 15 residues. Germline CDR1 is MNHEY and CDR2 is SMNVEV (reference sequence). V lost 7 bases and J lost 5; bases outside the gene matches: 13. The CDR3 region is CASTFTKGARTEAFF. The CDR3 bases are TGTGCCAGCACTTTCACGAAGGGGGCTCGGACTGAAGCTTTCTTT.

This clone has a handful of counts. The chain combines TRBV24-1 with TRBJ2-1, with TRBD1 identical over 11 bases. The CDR3 is 16 residues long. The germline V gene has CDR1 KGHDR and CDR2 SFDVKD. J gave up 7 bases and V 3 bases, and 7 bases lay outside the gene matches. CDR3 sequence: CATSDPGQGAPNEQFF. For the CDR3, the DNA is TGTGCCACCAGTGATCCCGGACAGGGGGCGCCTAATGAGCAGTTCTTC.

This chain links TRBV5-4 with TRBJ1-2; 7 bases match TRBD1. CDR1 is SGHNT, CDR2 YYREEE, per germline (reference sequence). J gave up 0 bases and V 0 bases, and 2 bases lay outside the gene matches. This CDR3 spans 15 amino acids. CDR3 DNA sequence: TGTGCCAGCAGCTTGGGACAGGGCCCTAACTATGGCTACACCTTC. As protein: CASSLGQGPNYGYTF.

This chain connects TRBV24-1 to TRBJ2-3; D gene uncertain. Germline V gene lookup returns CDR1 KGHDR and CDR2 SFDVKD. The CDR3 runs 14 residues. V lost 5 bases, J lost 2 bases, and 10 bases lay in between. The CDR3 sequence: CATSANPSTDTQYF. DNA of the CDR3: TGTGCCACCAGTGCTAACCCCTCCACAGATACGCAGTATTTT.

The J gene is TRBJ1-6, the V gene TRBV5-5; D unresolved. CDR3 length equals 15 residues. The germline V gene encodes CDR1 SGHKS and CDR2 YYEKEE (reference sequence). The V and J ends lost 4 bases and 6 bases respectively, with 14 bases between them. In DNA, the CDR3 is TGTGCCAGCAGCGGAGAGGGTTCGGGTAATTCACCCCTCCACTTT. Translation gives CASSGEGSGNSPLHF.

The V call is TRBV7-2, the J call TRBJ2-1; 8 bases match TRBD2. J lost 4 bases, V lost 3 bases, and 5 bases had no gene match. This CDR3 spans 15 amino acids. Germline CDR1 and CDR2: SGHTA and FQGNSA. The CDR3 protein is CASSLSGGLYNEQFF. DNA for the CDR3: TGTGCCAGCAGCTTGAGCGGGGGATTGTACAATGAGCAGTTCTTC. The full variable domain, completed using reference TRBV7-2 and TRBJ2-1, is GAGVSQSPSNKVTEKGKDVELRCDPISGHTALYWYRQSLGQGLEFLIYFQGNSAPDKSGLPSDRFSAERTGGSVSTLTIQRTQQEDSAVYLCASSLSGGLYNEQFFGPGTRLTVL.

The CDR3 DNA reads as TGTGCCACCAGTGATCTACAGGGACCCACAGATACGCAGTATTTT. Translating gives CATSDLQGPTDTQYF. The chain recombines TRBV24-1 with TRBJ2-3; D is perhaps TRBD1 (6 bases). The CDR3 loop spans 15 amino acids. V was shortened by 3 bases and J by 2 bases, with 11 bases between the two germline ends. Germline CDR1 reads KGHDR; CDR2 reads SFDVKD.

The V call is TRBV3-1 (or the pseudogene TRBV3-2), the J call TRBJ1-3; 9 bases agree with TRBD1. After removal of 5 bases from V and 3 bases from J, the junction contained 5 bases not matched to a gene. The CDR3 sequence is 15 residues long. Germline CDR1 LGHDT, CDR2 YNNKEL (reference sequence). The CDR3 sequence: CASSSQGAIGNTIYF. The CDR3 DNA reads TGTGCCAGCAGCTCACAGGGGGCGATTGGAAACACCATATATTTT.

The gene calls are TRBV4-1 and TRBJ2-6, with TRBD2 as a possible D gene (5 bases). Trimming shortened V by 8 bases and J by 1 base, and 21 bases separated the two germline ends. Germline-derived CDR1 and CDR2 are MGHRA and YSYEKL. The CDR3 is made up of 18 amino acids. CDR3 sequence: CASEGSASIISGANVLTF. The CDR3 coding sequence is TGCGCCAGCGAAGGGAGCGCCAGTATTATTTCTGGGGCCAACGTCCTGACTTTC.

The chain links TRBV24-1 to TRBJ2-1, with 7 nucleotides matching TRBD1. Germline CDR1 is KGHDR and CDR2 is SFDVKD. J was trimmed by 7 bases and V by 3 bases; bases with no gene match: 5. The CDR3 is 14 amino acids. The CDR3 loop is CATSDLGQENEQFF. In DNA form, the CDR3 reads TGTGCCACCAGTGATCTTGGACAGGAGAATGAGCAGTTCTTC.

This clone was recorded a few times. The chain joins TRBV6-1 to TRBJ1-6; D is ambiguous. This CDR3 contains 14 residues. Germline-derived CDR1 and CDR2 are MNHNS and SASEGT. The V end lost 6 bases, the J end lost 7 bases, and 13 bases lay between the germline ends. The CDR3: CASRSGLKNSPLHF. The CDR3 nucleotides read TGTGCCAGCAGATCCGGACTAAAAAATTCACCCCTCCACTTT.